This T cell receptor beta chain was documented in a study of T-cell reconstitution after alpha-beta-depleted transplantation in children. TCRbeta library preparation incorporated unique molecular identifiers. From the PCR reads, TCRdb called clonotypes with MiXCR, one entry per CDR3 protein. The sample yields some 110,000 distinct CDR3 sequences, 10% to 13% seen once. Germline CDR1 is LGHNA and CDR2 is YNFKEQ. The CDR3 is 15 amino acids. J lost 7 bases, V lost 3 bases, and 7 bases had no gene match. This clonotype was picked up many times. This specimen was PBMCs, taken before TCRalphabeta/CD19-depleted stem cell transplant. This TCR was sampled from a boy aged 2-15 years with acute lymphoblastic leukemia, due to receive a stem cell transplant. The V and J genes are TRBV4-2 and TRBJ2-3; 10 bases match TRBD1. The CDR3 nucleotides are TGTGCCAGCAGCCATTCCGGGACAGGGGAACATACGCAGTATTTT. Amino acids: CASSHSGTGEHTQYF.